The 14 T cell receptor beta chains presented below share a single source sample, sequenced in a study of post-analysis software for immune sequencing data. Regarding the study as a whole: Patients showed TRBV5-6, TRBV5-1 and TRBV20-1 among five TRBV segments more frequent than in controls.

These TCRs are of unknown antigen specificity. Unique molecular identifiers featured in each of the TCR beta cDNA libraries. Each CDR3 protein is one row after TCRdb ran MiXCR on the PCR reads. The sample carries 700,000 to 900,000 distinct CDR3 sequences, 46% recorded once. Sequencing input: blood. The receptors derive from a girl between 10 and 17 years old with multiple sclerosis.

The gene calls are TRBV4-3 and TRBJ1-5, with D possibly matching TRBD1 (5 bases). CDR1 is LGHNA and CDR2 is YSLEER in the germline V gene. The germline V and J ends were trimmed by 0 bases and 0 bases, with 12 bases remaining between them. This CDR3 spans 17 amino acids. The CDR3 DNA is TGCGCCAGCAGCCAAGATTGGGGCGACTATAGCAATCAGCCCCAGCATTTT. As protein: CASSQDWGDYSNQPQHF.

The CDR3 reads CAWGGMDEQYF. Here the CDR3 DNA reads TGTGCCTGGGGGGGGATGGACGAGCAGTACTTC. The chain links TRBV30 to TRBJ2-4; D might be TRBD2 (6 bases). The J call may be faulty, since TRBJ2-7 better matches the DNA end. Per the germline V gene, CDR1 is GTSNPN and CDR2 is SVGIG (reference sequence). This CDR3 has 11 residues.

This chain connects TRBV12-5 to TRBJ2-3; D is ambiguous. The V and J ends lost 1 base and 6 bases respectively, with 2 bases between them. In germline, CDR1 is LGHNT, CDR2 FRNRAP. There are 11 residues in the CDR3. For the CDR3, the DNA is TGTGCTAGTGGTTTGGAGGATACGCAGTATTTT. It specifies CASGLEDTQYF.

This clonotype was seen once. V gene TRBV21-1 combines with J gene TRBJ2-7; the table assigns TRBD1, which was not confirmed against the DNA. TRBV21-1 is reported as a pseudogene. CDR3 length: 16 residues. The CDR3 DNA reads TGTGCCAGCACCCCAAAGGTCCAGGGTCCCCCCTACGAGCAGTACTTC. Translating it yields CASTPKVQGPPYEQYF.

The genes are TRBV4-3 and TRBJ2-3; no clear D. Trimming took off 2 bases at V and 5 bases at J, with 8 bases between the two ends. This CDR3 comprises 13 residues. In germline, CDR1 is LGHNA, CDR2 YSLEER. The chain's CDR3 is CASSQRLGDTQYF. In DNA, the CDR3 is TGCGCCAGCAGCCAAAGACTTGGAGATACGCAGTATTTT.

The sample holds a few counts of this clonotype. Compared with germline, one end of the junction differs, possibly owing to a read error. The chain has TRBV9 and TRBJ2-1; 13 nucleotides match TRBD2. CDR1 and CDR2 (germline): SGDLS, YYNGEE. The CDR3 runs to 16 residues. The CDR3 loop is CTSSPRLAGGPNEQFF. DNA of the CDR3: TGTACCAGCAGCCCCCGACTAGCGGGAGGACCAAATGAGCAGTTCTTC.

The gene calls are TRBV29-1 and TRBJ2-7; D is ambiguous. Per germline, CDR1 SQVTM and CDR2 ANQGSEA. Trimming removed 7 bases from V and 2 bases from J, with 12 bases in between. The CDR3 loop spans 12 amino acids. The CDR3 DNA sequence: TGCAGCGCTGGGCCCAGCACCTACGAGCAGTACTTC. Protein: CSAGPSTYEQYF.

The rearrangement uses TRBV24-1 and TRBJ2-7, with D possibly TRBD1 on 6 matching bases. V lost 4 bases to trimming and J lost 3 bases, with 18 bases between them. The CDR3 is made up of 16 amino acids. Germline CDR1 reads KGHDR; CDR2 reads SFDVKD. The CDR3 reads CATSEPGASGFYEQYF. Written as DNA, the CDR3 is TGTGCCACCAGTGAGCCAGGGGCTTCGGGGTTCTACGAGCAGTACTTC.

This clonotype has a single count. A read error is likely, as this CDR3 ends without the conserved phenylalanine or tryptophan. The rearrangement joins TRBV7-9 to TRBJ2-1, with no clear D. The CDR3 extends over 13 amino acids. In germline, CDR1 is SEHNR, CDR2 FQNEAQ (reference sequence). V was shortened by 5 bases and J by 7 bases, with 12 bases between the two germline ends. The CDR3: CASSLVGENEQFV. DNA of the CDR3: TGTGCCAGCAGCCTTGTTGGAGAGAATGAGCAGTTCGTC.

This chain links TRBV2 with TRBJ1-1, with 7 bases lining up with TRBD1. CDR1 is SNHLY and CDR2 is FYNNEI in the germline V gene. With V trimmed by 8 bases and J by 0 bases, 6 bases remained unmatched. The CDR3 has 14 residues. DNA for the CDR3: TGTGCCAGCGAATGGGACAGCATGAACACTGAAGCTTTCTTT. Protein: CASEWDSMNTEAFF. Complete variable domain (other parts from reference TRBV2 and TRBJ1-1): EPEVTQTPSHQVTQMGQEVILRCVPISNHLYFYWYRQILGQKVEFLVSFYNNEISEKSEIFDDQFSVERPDGSNFTLKIRSTKLEDSAMYFCASEWDSMNTEAFFGQGTRLTVV.

The J gene is TRBJ2-7, the V gene TRBV20-1; 9 positions match TRBD2. In germline, CDR1 is DFQATT, CDR2 SNEGSKA (reference sequence). CDR3 length: 15 residues. With 6 bases clipped from V and 0 bases from J, the junction kept 9 bases outside the gene matches. CDR3 amino acids: CSALVAGASSYEQYF. DNA of the CDR3: TGCAGTGCCCTAGTAGCGGGGGCCAGCTCCTACGAGCAGTACTTC.

The chain is built from TRBV5-1 and TRBJ2-3, with 7 bases aligning to TRBD2. Trimming cost V 6 bases and J 6 bases; bases outside gene matches: 13. This CDR3 has 15 amino acids. Germline V lookup: CDR1 SGHRS, CDR2 YFSETQ. CDR3 loop: CASMRLAGSEDTQYF. The CDR3 DNA reads TGCGCCAGCATGAGACTAGCAGGGTCTGAGGATACGCAGTATTTT.

The chain uses TRBV29-1 and TRBJ1-4; no clear D. This CDR3 is built from 12 residues. In germline, CDR1 is SQVTM, CDR2 ANQGSEA. V lost 4 bases and J lost 7, with 10 bases in between. The CDR3 spells CSVGFLGEKLFF. In nucleotides, the CDR3 is TGCAGCGTTGGGTTCTTGGGTGAAAAACTGTTTTTT.

This chain uses TRBV6-1 with TRBJ1-5, with D possibly being TRBD1 (6 bases). Trimming cost V 0 bases and J 3 bases, with 9 bases left between them. Looked up from germline, CDR1 is MNHNS and CDR2 is SASEGT. The CDR3 extends over 15 amino acids. The CDR3 loop reads CASSEAGGYNQPQHF. In nucleotides, the CDR3 is TGTGCCAGCAGTGAAGCTGGGGGCTACAATCAGCCCCAGCATTTT.